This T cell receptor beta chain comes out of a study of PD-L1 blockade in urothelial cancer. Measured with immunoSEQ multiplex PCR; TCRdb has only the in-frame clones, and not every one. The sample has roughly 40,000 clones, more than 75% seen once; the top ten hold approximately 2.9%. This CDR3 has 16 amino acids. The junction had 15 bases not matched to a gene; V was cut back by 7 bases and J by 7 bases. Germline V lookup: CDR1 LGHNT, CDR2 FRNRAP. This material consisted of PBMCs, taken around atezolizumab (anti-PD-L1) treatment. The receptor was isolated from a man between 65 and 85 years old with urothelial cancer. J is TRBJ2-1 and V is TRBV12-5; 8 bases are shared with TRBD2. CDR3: CASAPWAGGKGNEQFF. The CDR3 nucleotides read TGTGCTAGTGCCCCATGGGCGGGAGGTAAGGGGAATGAGCAGTTCTTC.